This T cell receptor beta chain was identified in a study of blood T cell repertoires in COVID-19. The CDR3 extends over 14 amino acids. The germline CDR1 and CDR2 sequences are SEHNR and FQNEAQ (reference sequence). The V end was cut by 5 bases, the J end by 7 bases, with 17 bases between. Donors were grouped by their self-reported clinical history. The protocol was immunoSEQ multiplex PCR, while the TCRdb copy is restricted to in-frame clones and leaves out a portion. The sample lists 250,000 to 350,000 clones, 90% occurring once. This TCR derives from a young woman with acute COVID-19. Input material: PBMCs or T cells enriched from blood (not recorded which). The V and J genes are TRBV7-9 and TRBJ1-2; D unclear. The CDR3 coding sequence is TGTGCCAGCAGCCGCCCCCATAGAAGCGCTGGCTACACCTTC. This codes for CASSRPHRSAGYTF.